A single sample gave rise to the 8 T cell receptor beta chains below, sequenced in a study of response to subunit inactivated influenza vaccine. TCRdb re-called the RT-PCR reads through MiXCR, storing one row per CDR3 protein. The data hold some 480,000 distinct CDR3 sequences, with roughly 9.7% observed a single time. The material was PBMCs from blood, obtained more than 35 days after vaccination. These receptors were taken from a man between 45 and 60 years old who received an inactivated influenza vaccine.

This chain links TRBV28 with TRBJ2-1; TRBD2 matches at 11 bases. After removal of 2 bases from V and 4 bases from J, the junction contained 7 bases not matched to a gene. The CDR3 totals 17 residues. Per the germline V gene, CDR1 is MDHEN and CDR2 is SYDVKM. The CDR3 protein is CASSLGTGTSGYNEQFF. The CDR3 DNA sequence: TGTGCCAGCAGTTTAGGGACCGGGACTAGCGGTTACAATGAGCAGTTCTTC.

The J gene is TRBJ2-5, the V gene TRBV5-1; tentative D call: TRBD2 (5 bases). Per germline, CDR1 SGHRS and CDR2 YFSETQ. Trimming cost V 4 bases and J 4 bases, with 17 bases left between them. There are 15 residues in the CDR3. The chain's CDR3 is CASSQTSQRGETQYF. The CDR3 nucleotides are TGCGCCAGCAGCCAGACATCTCAACGGGGAGAGACCCAGTACTTC.

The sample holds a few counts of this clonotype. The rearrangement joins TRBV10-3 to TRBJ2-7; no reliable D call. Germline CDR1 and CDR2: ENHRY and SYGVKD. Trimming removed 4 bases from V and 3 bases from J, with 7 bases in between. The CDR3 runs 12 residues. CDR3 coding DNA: TGTGCCATCAGTGTACGAGGCTACGAGCAGTACTTC. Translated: CAISVRGYEQYF.

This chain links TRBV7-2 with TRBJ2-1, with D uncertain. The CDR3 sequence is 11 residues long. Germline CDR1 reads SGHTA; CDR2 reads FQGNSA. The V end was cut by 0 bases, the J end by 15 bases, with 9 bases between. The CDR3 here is CASSLAQILFF. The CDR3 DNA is TGTGCCAGCAGCTTAGCTCAGATCCTGTTCTTC.

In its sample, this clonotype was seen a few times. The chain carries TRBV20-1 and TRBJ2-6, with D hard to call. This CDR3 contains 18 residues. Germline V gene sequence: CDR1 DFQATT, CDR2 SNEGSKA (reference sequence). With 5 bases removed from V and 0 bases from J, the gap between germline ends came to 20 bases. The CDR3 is CSAGYRVLLGSGANVLTF. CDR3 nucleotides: TGCAGTGCTGGCTATAGAGTGCTACTCGGCTCTGGGGCCAACGTCCTGACTTTC.

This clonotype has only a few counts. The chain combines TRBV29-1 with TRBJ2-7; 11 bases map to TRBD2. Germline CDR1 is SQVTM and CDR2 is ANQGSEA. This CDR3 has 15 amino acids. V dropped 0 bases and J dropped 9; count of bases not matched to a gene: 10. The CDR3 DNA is TGCAGCGTTGAAGATCCGGGACTAGCGGAGTCGGTGCAGTACTTC. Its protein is CSVEDPGLAESVQYF.

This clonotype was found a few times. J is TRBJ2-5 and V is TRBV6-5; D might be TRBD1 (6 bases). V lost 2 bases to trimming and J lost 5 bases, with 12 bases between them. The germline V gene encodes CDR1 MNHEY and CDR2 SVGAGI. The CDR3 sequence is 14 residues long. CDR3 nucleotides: TGTGCCAGCAGTTACCTACAGGGTTGGGAGACCCAGTACTTC. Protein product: CASSYLQGWETQYF.

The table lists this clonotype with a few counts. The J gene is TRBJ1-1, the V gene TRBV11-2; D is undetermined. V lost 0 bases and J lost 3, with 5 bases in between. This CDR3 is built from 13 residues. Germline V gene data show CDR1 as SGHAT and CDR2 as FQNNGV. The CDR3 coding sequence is TGTGCCAGCAGCTTAGATTCAGACACTGAAGCTTTCTTT. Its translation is CASSLDSDTEAFF.